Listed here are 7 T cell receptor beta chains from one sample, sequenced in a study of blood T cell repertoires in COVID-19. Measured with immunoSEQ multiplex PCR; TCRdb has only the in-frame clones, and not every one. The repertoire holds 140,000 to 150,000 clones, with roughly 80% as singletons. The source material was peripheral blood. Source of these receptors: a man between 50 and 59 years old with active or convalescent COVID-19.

CDR3 protein: CAISESGGGYQETQYF. CDR3 coding DNA: TGTGCCATCAGTGAGTCCGGCGGCGGGTACCAAGAGACCCAGTACTTC. This chain connects TRBV10-3 to TRBJ2-5; possible D gene TRBD2, 5 bases. CDR3 length equals 16 residues. The germline V gene encodes CDR1 ENHRY and CDR2 SYGVKD. Trimming stripped 0 bases from V and 0 bases from J, with 11 bases between.

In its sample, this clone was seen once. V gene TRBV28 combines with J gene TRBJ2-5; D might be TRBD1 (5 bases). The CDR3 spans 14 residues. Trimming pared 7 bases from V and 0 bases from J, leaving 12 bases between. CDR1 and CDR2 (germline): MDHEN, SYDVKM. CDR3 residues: CASTPGPYQETQYF. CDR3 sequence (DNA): TGTGCCAGCACCCCAGGGCCGTACCAAGAGACCCAGTACTTC.

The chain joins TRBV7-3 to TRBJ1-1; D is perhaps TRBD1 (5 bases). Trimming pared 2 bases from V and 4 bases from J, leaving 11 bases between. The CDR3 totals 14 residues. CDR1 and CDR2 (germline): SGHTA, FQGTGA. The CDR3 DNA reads TGTGCCAGCAGCTTATTAGCGGGGGGCACTGAAGCTTTCTTT. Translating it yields CASSLLAGGTEAFF. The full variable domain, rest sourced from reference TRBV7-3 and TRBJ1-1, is GAGVSQTPSNKVTEKGKYVELRCDPISGHTALYWYRQSLGQGPEFLIYFQGTGAADDSGLPNDRFFAVRPEGSVSTLKIQRTERGDSAVYLCASSLLAGGTEAFFGQGTRLTVV.

CDR3 nucleotides: TGTGCCAGCAGTTTATCGGGCCCTAAGCTTACTAGGTACCTATACAATGAGCAGTTCTTC. It translates to CASSLSGPKLTRYLYNEQFF. This chain joins TRBV27 and TRBJ2-1; possible D gene TRBD2, 5 bases. Germline V gene data show CDR1 as MNHEY and CDR2 as SMNVEV (reference sequence). The CDR3 extends over 20 amino acids. Trimming removed 0 bases from V and 4 bases from J, with 25 bases in between.

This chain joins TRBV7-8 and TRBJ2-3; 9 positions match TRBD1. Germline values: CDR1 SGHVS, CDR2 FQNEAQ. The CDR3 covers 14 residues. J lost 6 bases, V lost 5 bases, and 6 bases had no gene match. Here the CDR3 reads CASSIWTGVDTQYF. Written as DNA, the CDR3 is TGTGCCAGCAGCATATGGACAGGGGTGGATACGCAGTATTTT.

DNA for the CDR3: TGCAGCGTTGAAGGTGGGACAGTTGACAATGAGCAGTTCTTC. Its protein product is CSVEGGTVDNEQFF. The V gene is TRBV29-1, the J gene TRBJ2-1, with TRBD1 matching 7 bases. Trimming at V came to 1 base and at J to 5 bases, leaving 5 bases not matched to a gene. The CDR3 extends over 14 amino acids. The germline gives CDR1 SQVTM, CDR2 ANQGSEA.

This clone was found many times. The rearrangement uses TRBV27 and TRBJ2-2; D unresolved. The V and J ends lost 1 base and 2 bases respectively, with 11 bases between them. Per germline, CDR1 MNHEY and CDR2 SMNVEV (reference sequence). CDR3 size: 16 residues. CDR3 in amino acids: CASSLLAGTNTGELFF. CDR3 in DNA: TGTGCCAGCAGTTTATTGGCAGGAACCAACACCGGGGAGCTGTTTTTT.